One and the same sample provided the 29 T cell receptor beta chains below, sequenced in a study of a mutant IDH1 vaccine in newly diagnosed glioma. The antigens of these receptors remain unknown. Generated by immunoSEQ multiplex PCR, the TCRdb table keeps only in-frame clones and is missing some. There are fewer than 35,000 clones in the sample; roughly 89% occur only once, and less than 25% lies in the top ten. As to time point: week 11, during vaccination. A 20-mer mutant IDH1 peptide at 300 ug was injected subcutaneously with topical imiquimod. The specimen was PBMCs, collected from a glioma patient whose treatment included an IDH1 peptide vaccine. The origin of the receptors is a man between 18 and 29 years old with glioma.

The J gene is TRBJ1-2, the V gene TRBV7-2; maybe TRBD1 (6 bases). The CDR3 totals 13 residues. Germline V gene lookup returns CDR1 SGHTA and CDR2 FQGNSA. V was pared by 4 bases and J by 8 bases, with 14 bases between. CDR3 DNA: TGTGCCAGCAGCTGGGGGGGCGAGAGCGGCTACACCTTC. Its protein is CASSWGGESGYTF.

The gene calls are TRBV10-3 and TRBJ2-7; tentative D call: TRBD1 (5 bases). Per the germline V gene, CDR1 is ENHRY and CDR2 is SYGVKD. Between the trimmed V and J ends, which lost 3 bases and 4 bases, there was a span of 16 bases. The CDR3 runs to 15 residues. CDR3 in amino acids: CAISDLPDTRYEQYF. As DNA, the CDR3 is TGTGCCATCAGTGATCTCCCGGACACAAGATACGAGCAGTACTTC.

This clone occurred once. The chain employs TRBV5-1 and TRBJ2-1, with 11 nucleotides matching TRBD2. CDR1 and CDR2 (germline): SGHRS, YFSETQ. The V segment lost 4 bases and the J segment 8 bases; nucleotides outside the gene matches: 17. The CDR3 totals 18 residues. The CDR3 spells CASSPLTSGGTLRDEQFF. The DNA of the CDR3 is TGCGCCAGCAGCCCTCTTACTAGCGGGGGAACGCTTCGCGATGAGCAGTTCTTC. The variable domain in full, with the rest retrieved from reference TRBV5-1 and TRBJ2-1, is KAGVTQTPRYLIKTRGQQVTLSCSPISGHRSVSWYQQTPGQGLQFLFEYFSETQRNKGNFPGRFSGRQFSNSRSEMNVSTLELGDSALYLCASSPLTSGGTLRDEQFFGPGTRLTVL.

In nucleotides, the CDR3 is TGTGCCAGCAGTTTCTTTGAGGGCTACACCTTC. Its protein is CASSFFEGYTF. The chain combines TRBV28 with TRBJ1-2; D call uncertain. Between the trimmed V and J ends, which lost 3 bases and 8 bases, there was a span of 7 bases. CDR1 and CDR2 from the germline V gene are MDHEN and SYDVKM. The CDR3 runs to 11 residues.

This clone was seen a few times. The gene calls are TRBV25-1 and TRBJ1-1; TRBD1 might be the D (6 bases). V was clipped by 1 base and J by 4 bases, with 10 bases between them. Germline V gene lookup returns CDR1 MGHDK and CDR2 SYGVNS. The length of the CDR3 is 14 residues. The CDR3, as DNA: TGTGCCAGCAGTGAATGGGGGGCGCGCACTGAAGCTTTCTTT. It yields the protein CASSEWGARTEAFF. Variable domain in full (rest from reference TRBV25-1 and TRBJ1-1): EADIYQTPRYLVIGTGKKITLECSQTMGHDKMYWYQQDPGMELHLIHYSYGVNSTEKGDLSSESTVSRIRTEHFPLTLESARPSHTSQYLCASSEWGARTEAFFGQGTRLTVV.

The rearrangement uses TRBV30 and TRBJ2-4; possibly TRBD1 for D (5 bases). The germline gives CDR1 GTSNPN, CDR2 SVGIG (reference sequence). Trimming removed 5 bases at V and 6 bases at J, with 14 bases between. The CDR3 is 13 amino acids. The CDR3 reads CAWGAPGINIQYF. Written as DNA, the CDR3 is TGTGCCTGGGGGGCCCCCGGTATAAACATTCAGTACTTC.

This chain's CDR3 is CASSLNVGNQPQHF. Written as DNA, the CDR3 is TGTGCCAGCAGCTTAAACGTTGGCAATCAGCCCCAGCATTTT. The chain employs TRBV7-9 and TRBJ1-5; D gene ambiguous. CDR1 is SEHNR and CDR2 is FQNEAQ in the germline V gene (reference sequence). This CDR3 region has 14 residues. V was clipped by 2 bases and J by 2 bases, with 7 bases between them.

The V and J genes are TRBV19 and TRBJ1-4, with D possibly being TRBD1 (5 bases). The CDR3 covers 13 residues. Germline values: CDR1 LNHDA, CDR2 SQIVND (reference sequence). V was clipped by 3 bases and J by 4 bases, with 6 bases between them. CDR3 sequence: CASSIRGNEKLFF. CDR3 sequence (DNA): TGTGCCAGTAGTATTAGGGGTAATGAAAAACTGTTTTTT.

The chain uses TRBV7-9 and TRBJ1-4, with a weak D call TRBD1 (6 bases). Trimming removed 7 bases from V and 0 bases from J, with 15 bases in between. The germline V gene has CDR1 SEHNR and CDR2 FQNEAQ (reference sequence). The CDR3 has 16 residues. The CDR3 DNA reads TGTGCCAGCACCCCGGGGGGGGCCGCAACTAATGAAAAACTGTTTTTT. Translated, it gives CASTPGGAATNEKLFF.

V and J are TRBV11-2 and TRBJ2-7; TRBD2 agrees at 9 bases. V trimming: 4 bases; J trimming: 4 bases; junction bases outside the gene matches: 8. The CDR3 contains 15 residues. Germline CDR1 and CDR2: SGHAT and FQNNGV. The CDR3 loop reads CASSYKTSGVYEQYF. DNA of the CDR3: TGTGCCAGCAGCTATAAGACTAGCGGAGTTTACGAGCAGTACTTC.

V usage is TRBV18 and J usage is TRBJ2-3; 7 nucleotides match TRBD2. Trimming cost V 2 bases and J 1 base; bases outside gene matches: 6. The germline V gene has CDR1 KGHSH and CDR2 LQKENI. The CDR3 sequence is 16 residues long. Here the CDR3 reads CASSPKAGAGTDTQYF. CDR3 nucleotides: TGTGCCAGCTCACCAAAGGCGGGAGCGGGCACAGATACGCAGTATTTT.

The V and J genes are TRBV7-9 and TRBJ1-1; D possibly corresponds to TRBD1 (6 bases). The length of the CDR3 is 14 residues. V was trimmed by 5 bases and J by 10 bases, leaving 20 bases between them. Germline V gene data show CDR1 as SEHNR and CDR2 as FQNEAQ (reference sequence). In DNA, the CDR3 is TGTGCCAGCAGCGCTGGACAGCGAGGGAATGGAGCTTTCTTT. This sequence encodes CASSAGQRGNGAFF.

The rearrangement links TRBV5-5 to TRBJ2-7; D is tentatively TRBD1 or TRBD2 (5 bases each). Trimming removed 4 bases from V and 2 bases from J, with 13 bases in between. The CDR3 runs to 14 residues. The germline CDR1 and CDR2 sequences are SGHKS and YYEKEE (reference sequence). CDR3 sequence: CASSDRDGPYEQYF. CDR3 DNA sequence: TGTGCCAGCAGCGACCGGGACGGTCCCTACGAGCAGTACTTC.

The chain joins TRBV11-2 to TRBJ2-2; 13 bases map to TRBD2. Germline CDR1 reads SGHAT; CDR2 reads FQNNGV. The CDR3 is 18 residues long. V shed 5 bases, J shed 1 base, and the junction held 7 bases outside the gene matches. The CDR3 is CASSRGLAGAGNTGELFF. The CDR3 DNA is TGTGCCAGCAGCCGCGGACTAGCGGGAGCGGGGAACACCGGGGAGCTGTTTTTT. The whole variable domain, filled in from reference TRBV11-2 and TRBJ2-2, reads EAGVAQSPRYKIIEKRQSVAFWCNPISGHATLYWYQQILGQGPKLLIQFQNNGVVDDSQLPKDRFSAERLKGVDSTLKIQPAKLEDSAVYLCASSRGLAGAGNTGELFFGEGSRLTVL.

This clone was recorded only once. This rearrangement joins TRBV6-6 to TRBJ2-2; 13 bases map to TRBD2. The germline CDR1 and CDR2 sequences are MNHNY and SVGAGI (reference sequence). The CDR3 spans 16 residues. With V trimmed by 4 bases and J by 4 bases, 3 bases remained unmatched. The CDR3 nucleotides read TGTGCCAGCAGTTTACTAGCGGGAGGGACCACCGGGGAGCTGTTTTTT. This codes for CASSLLAGGTTGELFF.

The chain employs TRBV6-1 and TRBJ1-2, with D unresolved. The CDR3 spans 13 residues. V was trimmed by 3 bases and J by 4 bases, leaving 9 bases between them. Germline loops: CDR1 MNHNS, CDR2 SASEGT. CDR3 in DNA: TGTGCCAGCAGTGACGGGGATTTCTATGGCTACACCTTC. It specifies CASSDGDFYGYTF.

The rearrangement uses TRBV18 and TRBJ2-7; 12 bases fit TRBD2. In germline, CDR1 is KGHSH, CDR2 LQKENI. This CDR3 spans 17 amino acids. V trimming: 3 bases; J trimming: 0 bases; junction bases outside the gene matches: 6. DNA of the CDR3: TGTGCCAGCTCACCGGCTAGCGGGGGGGGGAGCTCCTACGAGCAGTACTTC. It codes for CASSPASGGGSSYEQYF.

The CDR3 sequence is CASKASGYESYEQYF. The CDR3 DNA sequence: TGTGCCAGCAAAGCTAGCGGGTACGAATCCTACGAGCAGTACTTC. This sequence joins TRBV2 and TRBJ2-7, with TRBD2 matching 8 bases. V was pared by 7 bases and J by 1 base, with 9 bases of the junction left unmatched. Germline V gene sequence: CDR1 SNHLY, CDR2 FYNNEI. The CDR3 has 15 amino acids. The entire variable domain, with the rest obtained from reference TRBV2 and TRBJ2-7, is as follows: EPEVTQTPSHQVTQMGQEVILRCVPISNHLYFYWYRQILGQKVEFLVSFYNNEISEKSEIFDDQFSVERPDGSNFTLKIRSTKLEDSAMYFCASKASGYESYEQYFGPGTRLTVT.

V and J are TRBV29-1 and TRBJ1-1; maybe TRBD1 (5 bases). The germline V and J ends were trimmed by 5 bases and 4 bases, with 11 bases remaining between them. The CDR3 spans 12 residues. The V gene's germline CDR1 is SQVTM and CDR2 ANQGSEA. The CDR3 sequence: CSVSEGFTEAFF. CDR3 nucleotide sequence: TGCAGCGTTTCCGAGGGGTTCACTGAAGCTTTCTTT.

This clone was seen a handful of times. Here the CDR3 reads CASSSRRTSYNEQFF. DNA of the CDR3: TGTGCCAGCAGCTCACGCCGCACCTCCTACAATGAGCAGTTCTTC. V gene TRBV7-9 combines with J gene TRBJ2-1, with unresolved D. The CDR3 is 15 amino acids. Trimming pared 4 bases from V and 0 bases from J, leaving 10 bases between. The germline V gene encodes CDR1 SEHNR and CDR2 FQNEAQ (reference sequence).

The rearrangement uses TRBV30 and TRBJ1-5; 11 nucleotides line up with TRBD1. The CDR3 contains 16 residues. From germline, CDR1 is GTSNPN and CDR2 SVGIG (reference sequence). Losses at the gene ends were 5 bases for V and 0 bases for J; bases not matched to a gene: 6. The CDR3 sequence: CAWSGQGGISNQPQHF. The CDR3 DNA reads TGTGCCTGGTCGGGACAGGGGGGAATTAGCAATCAGCCCCAGCATTTT.

This chain links TRBV29-1 with TRBJ2-7; D is possibly TRBD2 (6 bases). Germline loops: CDR1 SQVTM, CDR2 ANQGSEA. The V and J ends lost 4 bases and 4 bases respectively, with 14 bases between them. The CDR3 contains 13 residues. The CDR3 loop is CSVGAGLGYEQYF. Written as DNA, the CDR3 is TGCAGCGTTGGGGCGGGGCTAGGGTACGAGCAGTACTTC.

The chain carries TRBV9 and TRBJ2-2; 10 bases are a match to TRBD2. V shed 3 bases, J shed 5 bases, and the junction held 7 bases outside the gene matches. The CDR3 runs 16 residues. Germline CDR1 and CDR2: SGDLS and YYNGEE. In DNA, the CDR3 is TGTGCCAGCAGCGCCTCTAGCGGGAGCCTTACCGGGGAGCTGTTTTTT. Translated, it gives CASSASSGSLTGELFF.

V gene TRBV18 combines with J gene TRBJ1-5; 8 bases agree with TRBD1. Germline V gives CDR1 KGHSH, CDR2 LQKENI. The ends lost 3 bases at V and 1 base at J; junction bases unmatched: 5. This CDR3 has 16 residues. CDR3 residues: CASSPSDRGSNQPQHF. The DNA for the CDR3 is TGTGCCAGCTCACCCTCCGACAGGGGCAGCAATCAGCCCCAGCATTTT.

The table lists this clone with a count of one. This chain joins TRBV7-9 and TRBJ1-1; D is uncertain. The CDR3 loop spans 12 amino acids. Germline V gene data show CDR1 as SEHNR and CDR2 as FQNEAQ (reference sequence). Trimming took 0 bases from V and 6 from J, leaving 5 bases between them. CDR3 amino acids: CASSLAGPEAFF. CDR3 DNA sequence: TGTGCCAGCAGCTTAGCGGGTCCTGAAGCTTTCTTT.

The chain employs TRBV29-1 and TRBJ1-5; possibly TRBD1 for D (5 bases). Germline loops: CDR1 SQVTM, CDR2 ANQGSEA. The CDR3 is made up of 16 amino acids. Trimming stripped 4 bases from V and 0 bases from J, with 16 bases between. For the CDR3, the DNA is TGCAGCGTTGGGGGAGGAGGGACCTCTAGCAATCAGCCCCAGCATTTT. This gives the protein CSVGGGGTSSNQPQHF.

The rearrangement uses TRBV25-1 and TRBJ1-2; the D gene is possibly TRBD1 (5 bases). Germline-derived CDR1 and CDR2 are MGHDK and SYGVNS. The CDR3 has 15 amino acids. Trimming stripped 2 bases from V and 4 bases from J, with 14 bases between. The CDR3 reads CASSEGGGGSYGYTF. CDR3 DNA: TGTGCCAGCAGTGAAGGTGGGGGGGGGAGCTATGGCTACACCTTC.

The chain has TRBV5-4 and TRBJ2-3; 12 bases fit TRBD2. CDR3 length equals 19 residues. Germline loops: CDR1 SGHNT, CDR2 YYREEE (reference sequence). The V segment lost 2 bases and the J segment 0 bases; nucleotides outside the gene matches: 10. The CDR3 spells CASSFPTYGTSGSTDTQYF. The DNA for the CDR3 is TGTGCCAGCAGCTTTCCAACCTACGGGACTAGCGGGAGCACAGATACGCAGTATTTT.

The rearrangement uses TRBV30 and TRBJ1-4, with D perhaps TRBD1 (6 bases). This CDR3 contains 14 residues. The germline CDR1 and CDR2 sequences are GTSNPN and SVGIG (reference sequence). The V end lost 1 base, the J end lost 7 bases, and 13 bases lay between the germline ends. CDR3 in DNA: TGTGCCTGGAGTGGGGGGGGCAAGAGTGAAAAACTGTTTTTT. This codes for CAWSGGGKSEKLFF.